The 18 T cell receptor beta chains given below trace back to one sample, sequenced in a study of beta chain features in type 1 diabetes. Study-wide results and limits: Researchers report that Type 1 diabetes patients had moderately but significantly shorter TCRB CDR3s across all four CD4+ subsets.

For these receptors, no antigen is known. All of the isolated RNA was reverse transcribed, so expressed TCRB transcripts were sequenced. The assay was immunoSEQ multiplex PCR, and TCRdb's table has in-frame clones only and misses some. The table has roughly 340,000 clones, 10% to 15% seen once. Specimen: naive CD4+ T cells from blood. The receptor set was obtained from a woman between 18 and 29 years old with type 1 diabetes.

The chain has TRBV11-2 and TRBJ2-1, with 12 nucleotides matching TRBD2. Germline CDR1 SGHAT, CDR2 FQNNGV. The CDR3 length is 17 residues. Unmatched junction bases numbered 8, after V lost 2 bases and J lost 6 bases. The CDR3 loop reads CASSLWGRLAGVNEQFF. The CDR3 region has the DNA TGTGCCAGCAGCTTATGGGGTAGACTAGCGGGAGTCAATGAGCAGTTCTTC.

This chain uses TRBV5-1 with TRBJ1-2, with a possible D match to TRBD1 (5 bases). Per germline, CDR1 SGHRS and CDR2 YFSETQ. This CDR3 contains 12 residues. V was cut by 5 bases and J by 8 bases, with 13 bases left in between. CDR3: CASSYLGEGYTF. The CDR3 nucleotides are TGCGCCAGCAGTTATCTAGGGGAAGGCTACACCTTC.

This rearrangement joins TRBV15 to TRBJ2-6; D call uncertain. This CDR3 has 13 amino acids. Trimming cost V 6 bases and J 2 bases, with 5 bases left between them. Germline V gives CDR1 LNHNV, CDR2 YYDKDF (reference sequence). In DNA form, the CDR3 reads TGTGCCACCAGGGCTCCTGGGGCCAACGTCCTGACTTTC. Its protein product is CATRAPGANVLTF.

This clone was detected a few times. This chain uses TRBV2 with TRBJ2-2; TRBD2 might be the D (6 bases). Germline lookup yields CDR1 SNHLY and CDR2 FYNNEI. Trimming stripped 4 bases from V and 7 bases from J, with 16 bases between. The CDR3 runs 15 residues. The CDR3 DNA reads TGTGCCAGCAGTGGGGACGGAGGGGCCCTCGGGGAGCTGTTTTTT. Its translation is CASSGDGGALGELFF.

V and J are TRBV18 and TRBJ1-1; D might be TRBD1 (6 bases). The CDR3 is made up of 16 amino acids. Between the trimmed V and J ends, which lost 2 bases and 1 base, there was a span of 14 bases. The V gene's germline CDR1 is KGHSH and CDR2 LQKENI. The CDR3 protein is CASSPTGHPGNTEAFF. The CDR3 region has the DNA TGTGCCAGCTCACCAACAGGGCACCCGGGGAACACTGAAGCTTTCTTT.

CDR3 amino acids: CASSFRNTGELFF. The CDR3, as DNA: TGTGCCAGCAGTTTTAGGAACACCGGGGAGCTGTTTTTT. The rearrangement uses TRBV28 and TRBJ2-2, with no clear D. Germline V gene sequence: CDR1 MDHEN, CDR2 SYDVKM. Trimming removed 3 bases at V and 1 base at J, with 3 bases between. This CDR3 is built from 13 residues.

This chain connects TRBV30 to TRBJ1-5; D not resolved. Germline V lookup: CDR1 GTSNPN, CDR2 SVGIG (reference sequence). Between the trimmed V and J ends, which lost 3 bases and 0 bases, there was a span of 9 bases. CDR3 length equals 14 residues. CDR3 amino acids: CAWRTGNSNQPQHF. DNA for the CDR3: TGTGCCTGGAGGACGGGTAATAGCAATCAGCCCCAGCATTTT. Using reference TRBV30 and TRBJ1-5 for the parts outside the CDR3, the full variable domain is SQTIHQWPATLVQPVGSPLSLECTVEGTSNPNLYWYRQAAGRGLQLLFYSVGIGQISSEVPQNLSASRPQDRQFILSSKKLLLSDSGFYLCAWRTGNSNQPQHFGDGTRLSIL.

The V and J genes are TRBV19 and TRBJ2-3; 9 nucleotides match TRBD2. The CDR3 sequence is 16 residues long. After removal of 7 bases from V and 1 base from J, the junction contained 9 bases not matched to a gene. Germline lookup yields CDR1 LNHDA and CDR2 SQIVND (reference sequence). CDR3 bases: TGTGCCAGTACCGTAACGTGGACTAGCGGCACAGATACGCAGTATTTT. Translation: CASTVTWTSGTDTQYF.

This CDR3 is CASTRDSQSYEQYF. CDR3 bases: TGTGCCAGCACAAGGGACAGCCAGTCCTACGAGCAGTACTTC. The chain couples TRBV28 to TRBJ2-7; 7 nucleotides agree with TRBD1. Germline values: CDR1 MDHEN, CDR2 SYDVKM. Trimming removed 7 bases from V and 1 base from J; junction bases left unmatched: 7. This CDR3 contains 14 residues.

V is TRBV4-1 and J is TRBJ2-2; 9 positions agree with TRBD1. CDR1 is MGHRA and CDR2 is YSYEKL in the germline V gene. CDR3 size: 16 residues. After removal of 4 bases from V and 0 bases from J, the junction contained 3 bases not matched to a gene. The chain's CDR3 is CASSPWTGANTGELFF. Written as DNA, the CDR3 is TGCGCCAGCAGCCCATGGACAGGGGCGAACACCGGGGAGCTGTTTTTT.

This clone was detected only a few times. This chain links TRBV18 with TRBJ2-3; D may be TRBD2 (5 bases). The V and J ends lost 2 bases and 2 bases respectively, with 11 bases between them. Germline V gene lookup returns CDR1 KGHSH and CDR2 LQKENI. The CDR3 has 15 amino acids. The CDR3 spells CASSPTTGITDTQYF. Here the CDR3 DNA reads TGTGCCAGCTCACCAACCACCGGGATCACAGATACGCAGTATTTT.

In its sample, this clone was seen a few times. The chain couples TRBV30 to TRBJ1-5; D might be TRBD1 (6 bases). Germline V lookup: CDR1 GTSNPN, CDR2 SVGIG (reference sequence). Trimming cost V 1 base and J 4 bases, with 8 bases left between them. The CDR3 contains 13 residues. The CDR3 DNA reads as TGTGCCTGGAGTGGGACAGTAAATCAGCCCCAGCATTTT. Encoded protein: CAWSGTVNQPQHF.

The rearrangement links TRBV7-8 to TRBJ1-1, with 7 bases fitting TRBD1. The CDR3 consists of 13 residues. Per the germline V gene, CDR1 is SGHVS and CDR2 is FQNEAQ. V lost 6 bases and J lost 4; bases outside the gene matches: 5. CDR3 DNA: TGTGCCAGCAGACCTCAGGGGGGCACTGAAGCTTTCTTT. This translates into CASRPQGGTEAFF.

This clone was counted only a few times. This sample includes further DNA sequences coding for the same CDR3. The rearrangement joins TRBV18 to TRBJ2-7, with TRBD1 matching over 9 bases. Trimming took 2 bases from V and 2 from J; bases not matched to a gene: 1. The CDR3 contains 14 residues. CDR1 KGHSH and CDR2 LQKENI come from the germline V gene. The CDR3 DNA follows: TGTGCCAGCTCACCAAGGGACAGGGCCTACGAGCAGTACTTC. This translates into CASSPRDRAYEQYF.

Of note for this clone: Given the absence of the conserved phenylalanine or tryptophan at the CDR3 end, a read error is likely. This chain connects TRBV15 to TRBJ1-6, with D possibly matching TRBD1 (5 bases). V lost 0 bases, J lost 9 bases, and 21 bases lay in between. Germline V lookup: CDR1 LNHNV, CDR2 YYDKDF (reference sequence). The CDR3 is 18 residues long. For the CDR3, the DNA is TGTGCCACCAGCAGAGATCTGGCGACAGCAGGGAGGGTTTCACCCCTCCACCTT. Translating it yields CATSRDLATAGRVSPLHL.

Only a few counts were recorded for this clone. CDR3 protein: CASSSREGRLVAFF. The CDR3 nucleotides read TGTGCCAGCAGCTCTAGAGAGGGCCGGTTGGTAGCTTTCTTT. V is TRBV7-9 and J is TRBJ1-1; no firm D call. The V end lost 4 bases, the J end lost 10 bases, and 19 bases lay between the germline ends. The CDR3 loop spans 14 amino acids. CDR1 and CDR2 from the germline V gene are SEHNR and FQNEAQ (reference sequence).

In this sample, this clone turned up a few times. The V call is TRBV2, the J call TRBJ1-1, with a tentative D call TRBD1 (5 bases). This CDR3 has 13 amino acids. Trimming pared 6 bases from V and 4 bases from J, leaving 12 bases between. Germline V gene lookup returns CDR1 SNHLY and CDR2 FYNNEI. Written as DNA, the CDR3 is TGTGCCAGCAGCAGGGTGGGAATCACTGAAGCTTTCTTT. Translated, it gives CASSRVGITEAFF.

Comments on this clone: The CDR3 end shows no conserved phenylalanine or tryptophan, and so a read error is likely. The limits of the CDR3 on the DNA are not certain, so only TCRdb's listed CDR3 is given. The chain employs TRBV10-1 and TRBJ1-1; the table's TRBD1 call for D was not verified on the DNA. The germline V gene has CDR1 WNHNN and CDR2 SYGVQD (reference sequence). From its first to its last residue, the CDR3 has 11 amino acids. CDR3 in amino acids: CASRAGAVNLP.